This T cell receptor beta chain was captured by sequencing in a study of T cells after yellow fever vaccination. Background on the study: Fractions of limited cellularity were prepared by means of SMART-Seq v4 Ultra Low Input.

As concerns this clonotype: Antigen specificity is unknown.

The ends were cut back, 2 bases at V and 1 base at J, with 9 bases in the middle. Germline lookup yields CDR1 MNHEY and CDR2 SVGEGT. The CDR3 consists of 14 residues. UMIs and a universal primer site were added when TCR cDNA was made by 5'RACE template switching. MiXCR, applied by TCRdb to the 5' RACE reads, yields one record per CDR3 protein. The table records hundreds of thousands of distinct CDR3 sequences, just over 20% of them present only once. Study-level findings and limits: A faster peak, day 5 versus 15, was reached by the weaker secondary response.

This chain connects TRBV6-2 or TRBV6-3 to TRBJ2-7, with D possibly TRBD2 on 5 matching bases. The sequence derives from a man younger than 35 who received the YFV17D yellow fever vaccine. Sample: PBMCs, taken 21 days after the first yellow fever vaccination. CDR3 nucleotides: TGTGCCAGCAGTTACCCGGGGTCTTCCTACGAGCAGTACGTC. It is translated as CASSYPGSSYEQYV.